This T cell receptor beta chain appears in the sequencing data of a study of blood T cells in healthy people across ages. General study findings and limits: Observed TCR beta diversity showed a strong correlation with the percentage of naive T cells as measured by flow cytometry.

With respect to this clonotype: Its matching antigen is unknown.

Primers used in a second PCR of roughly 6 to 12 cycles were a sample-barcoded 5' primer and a J-beta primer mix. Tagging of each cDNA molecule was performed by a template-switch adaptor with 12 random nucleotides. TCRdb re-analysed the 5' RACE reads in MiXCR, keeping a single row per CDR3 protein. The sample includes over 1,300,000 distinct CDR3 sequences, 59% of them seen just once. Germline lookup yields CDR1 MNHEY and CDR2 SMNVEV (reference sequence). The V end lost 3 bases, the J end lost 2 bases, and 10 bases lay between the germline ends. The CDR3 has 15 residues. The chain recombines TRBV27 with TRBJ2-2, with D possibly being TRBD1 (5 bases). The sequence came from a man between 18 and 29 years old in good health. The sample comprised blood. This CDR3 reads CASSFVQDNTGELFF. CDR3 sequence (DNA): TGTGCCAGCAGTTTCGTACAGGACAACACCGGGGAGCTGTTTTTT.